What follows are 9 T cell receptor beta chains derived from one specimen sequenced in a study of neurological immune-mediated disorders. TCRdb used MiXCR to reprocess the 5' RACE reads, holding one entry per CDR3 protein. The sample lists around 83,000 distinct CDR3 sequences, 13% to 15% occurring once. Sequencing was done on a sample of PBMCs. These receptors came from a woman aged 45-65 years in good health.

This clonotype has at least ten counts. V usage is TRBV28 and J usage is TRBJ1-5; 7 nucleotides agree with TRBD1. The CDR3 spans 17 residues. Germline V lookup: CDR1 MDHEN, CDR2 SYDVKM. V gave up 3 bases and J gave up 0 bases; unmatched junction bases: 8. CDR3 sequence: CASSFLGTAYSNQPQHF. The DNA for the CDR3 is TGTGCCAGCAGTTTTTTGGGGACAGCTTATAGCAATCAGCCCCAGCATTTT.

This clonotype was counted ten times or more. The chain is built from TRBV5-1 and TRBJ2-5; D perhaps matches TRBD2 (6 bases). Germline values: CDR1 SGHRS, CDR2 YFSETQ. Trimming shortened V by 4 bases and J by 5 bases, and 12 bases separated the two germline ends. The CDR3 is 13 amino acids. The CDR3 spells CASSRTSSETQYF. In DNA, the CDR3 is TGCGCCAGCAGCCGAACTAGCTCTGAGACCCAGTACTTC.

Concerning this clonotype: No DNA is shown, since the ends of the CDR3 on it are uncertain; the CDR3 is the one TCRdb lists. The chain links TRBV21-1 to TRBJ2-1; TRBD1, as called in the table, went unchecked against the DNA. TRBV21-1 is noted as a pseudogene. The CDR3 length is 19 residues, termini included. CDR3 sequence: CASSLKWWGRGASYNEQFF.

At least ten counts were recorded for this clonotype. The rearrangement links TRBV14 to TRBJ1-1, with 9 bases identical to TRBD1. CDR1 is SGHDN and CDR2 is FVKESK in the germline V gene. Germline trimming cut 4 bases from V and 8 bases from J; bases unmatched to any gene: 8. The CDR3 loop spans 14 amino acids. CDR3 DNA sequence: TGTGCCAGCAGCCTTATACAGGGGGCGAGGGAAGCTTTCTTT. As protein: CASSLIQGAREAFF.

This clonotype was recorded many times. This chain links TRBV27 with TRBJ1-1; D is undetermined. Germline V gene data show CDR1 as MNHEY and CDR2 as SMNVEV (reference sequence). The CDR3 runs 13 residues. Trimming took off 2 bases at V and 0 bases at J, with 4 bases between the two ends. The CDR3 bases are TGTGCCAGCAGTTTACACTTGAACACTGAAGCTTTCTTT. Amino acid sequence: CASSLHLNTEAFF.

This clonotype was seen many times. This chain connects TRBV29-1 to TRBJ1-1; possibly TRBD1 for D (6 bases). Germline assignment: CDR1 SQVTM and CDR2 ANQGSEA. Trimming took 7 bases from V and 0 from J, leaving 18 bases between them. CDR3 length: 15 residues. The CDR3 here is CSATVNREVNTEAFF. The CDR3, as DNA: TGCAGCGCTACCGTCAACAGGGAAGTGAACACTGAAGCTTTCTTT.

This clonotype was counted ten times or more. The chain recombines TRBV18 with TRBJ2-1, with TRBD2 matching over 9 bases. V was pared by 1 base and J by 10 bases, with 11 bases of the junction left unmatched. Germline V gene sequence: CDR1 KGHSH, CDR2 LQKENI. The CDR3 is 16 amino acids. The CDR3 coding sequence is TGTGCCAGCTCACCACGTCGACTAGCGGAGGCAGGCGAGCAGTTCTTC. Amino acids: CASSPRRLAEAGEQFF.

This clonotype came up many times. J is TRBJ2-5 and V is TRBV6-5; perhaps TRBD2 as D (5 bases). V lost 0 bases, J lost 7 bases, and 12 bases lay in between. The CDR3 is 14 residues long. From germline, CDR1 is MNHEY and CDR2 SVGAGI. The CDR3 region has the DNA TGTGCCAGCAGTTACTCTCCGGGGTCTCCGACCCAGTACTTC. This encodes CASSYSPGSPTQYF.

This clonotype was seen at least ten times. In nucleotides, the CDR3 is TGTGCCAGCAGCTTAGTCGCGGGGAGCGGAGTTGAAGCTTTCTTT. This gives the protein CASSLVAGSGVEAFF. The rearrangement joins TRBV7-3 to TRBJ1-1; D is undetermined. The V end was cut by 2 bases, the J end by 7 bases, with 17 bases between. The CDR3 loop spans 15 amino acids. Germline loops: CDR1 SGHTA, CDR2 FQGTGA.